Detailed here is one T cell receptor (beta chain). No antigen is known for it. No much larger clone is present one base from it, and per-base qualities are unavailable. The sample comes from a study of blood T cell repertoires in COVID-19 (dated by TCRdb to 2018 to 2021). Context from the whole study: Samples from collaborators originated in the United States, Italy and Spain and spanned both the acute and convalescent phases of COVID-19. Deeply sampled blood TCRbeta repertoires from subjects exposed to, actively infected with, or recovered from COVID-19 were included in the dataset. The sample metadata nearly always contained a de-identified subject ID, COVID-19 status, age in years and sex. The samples were drawn from two sources: the first 160 participants of the ongoing ImmuneRACE study, and fewer than 1,500 subjects contributed by 6 global collaborators. Where HLA class I and class II types were available, the types were taken from metadata supplied by the sample provider, not from assay-based typing. The prospective study material was composed of cDNA or gDNA derived from T cells, B-cell-depleted T cells, or PBMCs. The repertoires were made available in a free public database intended to serve as a resource for research on the immune response to SARS-CoV-2.

Enrolling through a virtual design, the prospective study's participants ranged in age from roughly 18 to 89 years and lived across some 22 United States geographic areas. In the prospective study, participants were assigned to cohorts based on the clinical history participants reported in a screening survey and a study questionnaire. Mobile phlebotomists in the prospective study collected whole blood, serum and a nasopharyngeal or oropharyngeal swab from every participant. Over an approximately 2-month period, participants in the prospective study had the option of providing additional blood draws and questionnaires. Before DNA extraction, blood samples from the prospective study were shipped at room temperature or frozen. Reading the germline V gene (reference sequence) gives CDR1 MNHEY and CDR2 SMNVEV. The CDR3 spans 14 residues, from the cysteine through the phenylalanine. CDR3 DNA only is kept here, 42 bases in frame from base 1. Trimming takes 3 bases from V and 2 bases from J, and the germline ends sit 8 bases apart.

The immunoSEQ Assay, a bias-controlled multiplex PCR, was used to amplify TCRbeta CDR3 regions from genomic DNA. The authors' analysis ran thus. The number of nucleated cells in each sample was estimated from the amplification of reference gene primers within the assay. To quantify the absolute abundance of each unique TCRbeta CDR3 rearrangement, sequence reads were collapsed and filtered. For each sample, productive Simpson clonality was calculated as the square root of Simpson's diversity index across productive rearrangements. TCRdb holds this immuneACCESS table with in-frame rearrangements only. Some clones are missing; in checked studies, unresolved V genes explain under half, and the rest has no known cause. V, J and clone size derive from that table, while D and trimming were established from the DNA sequence. This sample holds 300,000 to 350,000 clones; 85% to 90% were observed only once. The ten largest clones capture 3.5% to 4.5% of the sample.

Beyond this particular receptor, the publication reports: Clinical and demographic metadata were provided uncurated, with the amount varying by source and participant.

The chain is made from TRBV27 and TRBJ1-3; too little of a D gene remains to name it. The TCR comes from a young woman with acute COVID-19. Sample: PBMCs or T cells enriched from blood (not recorded which). The CDR3 protein: CASSFSYPGNTIYF. In nucleotides, the sequence is TGTGCCAGCAGTTTTAGCTACCCTGGAAACACCATATATTTT.